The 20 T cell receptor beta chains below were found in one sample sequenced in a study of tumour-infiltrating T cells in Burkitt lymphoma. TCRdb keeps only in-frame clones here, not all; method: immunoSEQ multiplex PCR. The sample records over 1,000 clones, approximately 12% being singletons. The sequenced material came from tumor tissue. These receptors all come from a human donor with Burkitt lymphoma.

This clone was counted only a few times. CDR3 nucleotide sequence: TGCGCCAGCAGCTTGGGTGCAGGGCACATAAAAAACATTCAGTACTTC. This sequence encodes CASSLGAGHIKNIQYF. The rearrangement uses TRBV5-1 and TRBJ2-4, with D possibly TRBD1 on 5 matching bases. The CDR3 has 16 amino acids. The V end lost 0 bases, the J end lost 4 bases, and 14 bases lay between the germline ends. Germline CDR1 reads SGHRS; CDR2 reads YFSETQ.

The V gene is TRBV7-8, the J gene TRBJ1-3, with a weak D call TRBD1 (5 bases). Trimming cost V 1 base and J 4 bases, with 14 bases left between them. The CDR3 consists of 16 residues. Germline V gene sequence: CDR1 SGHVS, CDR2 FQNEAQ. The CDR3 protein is CASSLEAGDLGNTIYF. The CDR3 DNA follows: TGTGCCAGCAGCTTAGAAGCGGGGGACTTGGGAAACACCATATATTTT.

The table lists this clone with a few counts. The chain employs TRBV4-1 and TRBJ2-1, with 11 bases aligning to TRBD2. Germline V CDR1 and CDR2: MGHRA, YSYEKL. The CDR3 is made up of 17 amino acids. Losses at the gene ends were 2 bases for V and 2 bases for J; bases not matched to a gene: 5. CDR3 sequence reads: CASSQYLAGGPYNEQFF. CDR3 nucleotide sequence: TGCGCCAGCAGCCAATACCTAGCGGGGGGTCCCTACAATGAGCAGTTCTTC.

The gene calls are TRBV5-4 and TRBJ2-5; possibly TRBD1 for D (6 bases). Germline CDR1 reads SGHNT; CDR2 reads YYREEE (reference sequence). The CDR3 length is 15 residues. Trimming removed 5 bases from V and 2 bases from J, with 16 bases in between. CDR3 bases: TGTGCCAGCAGTTCGGGTGTCCAGGGGCAAGAGACCCAGTACTTC. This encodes CASSSGVQGQETQYF.

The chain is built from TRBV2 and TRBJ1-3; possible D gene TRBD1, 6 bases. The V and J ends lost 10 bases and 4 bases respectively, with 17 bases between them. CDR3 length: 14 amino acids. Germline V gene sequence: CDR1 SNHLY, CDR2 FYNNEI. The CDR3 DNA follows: TGTGCCACCCTGGAAGGGACACTCGGAAACACCATATATTTT. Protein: CATLEGTLGNTIYF.

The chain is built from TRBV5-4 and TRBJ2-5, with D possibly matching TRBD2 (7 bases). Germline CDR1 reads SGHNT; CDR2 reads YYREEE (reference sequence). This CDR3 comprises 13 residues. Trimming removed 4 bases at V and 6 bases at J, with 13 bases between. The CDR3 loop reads CASSPWGGKTQYF. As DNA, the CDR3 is TGTGCCAGCAGCCCCTGGGGGGGCAAGACCCAGTACTTC.

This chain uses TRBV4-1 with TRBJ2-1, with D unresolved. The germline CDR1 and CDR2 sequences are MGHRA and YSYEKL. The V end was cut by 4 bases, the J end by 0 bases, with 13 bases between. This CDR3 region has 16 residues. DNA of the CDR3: TGCGCCAGCAGCCCCGAGGACGTGAGCTCCTACAATGAGCAGTTCTTC. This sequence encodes CASSPEDVSSYNEQFF.

CDR3: CASSPDNSPLHF. The CDR3 DNA follows: TGTGCCAGCAGCCCAGATAATTCACCCCTCCACTTT. This chain uses TRBV7-9 with TRBJ1-6, with D uncertain. The V and J ends lost 5 bases and 5 bases respectively, with 4 bases between them. The CDR3 loop spans 12 amino acids. Looked up from germline, CDR1 is SEHNR and CDR2 is FQNEAQ (reference sequence).

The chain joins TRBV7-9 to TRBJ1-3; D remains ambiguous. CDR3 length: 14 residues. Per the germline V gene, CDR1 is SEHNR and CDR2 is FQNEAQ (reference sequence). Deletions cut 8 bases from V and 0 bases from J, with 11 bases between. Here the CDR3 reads CASGPRDSGNTIYF. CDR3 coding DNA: TGTGCCAGCGGCCCGAGGGACTCTGGAAACACCATATATTTT.

The CDR3 is CASSKGPSLSTQYF. CDR3 bases: TGTGCCAGCAGCAAGGGACCAAGCCTCTCAACCCAGTACTTC. This chain uses TRBV5-4 with TRBJ2-5; D is tentatively TRBD1 or TRBD2 (5 bases each). The CDR3 has 14 residues. The V gene's germline CDR1 is SGHNT and CDR2 YYREEE (reference sequence). Deletions cut 4 bases from V and 8 bases from J, with 18 bases between.

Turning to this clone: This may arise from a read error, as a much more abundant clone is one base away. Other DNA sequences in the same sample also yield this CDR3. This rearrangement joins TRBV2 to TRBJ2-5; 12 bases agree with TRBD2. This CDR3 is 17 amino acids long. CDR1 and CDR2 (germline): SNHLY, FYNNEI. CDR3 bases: TGTGCCAGCAGAGAAAGGACTAGCGGGGAGTACCAAGAGACCCAATACTTC. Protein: CASRERTSGEYQETQYF.

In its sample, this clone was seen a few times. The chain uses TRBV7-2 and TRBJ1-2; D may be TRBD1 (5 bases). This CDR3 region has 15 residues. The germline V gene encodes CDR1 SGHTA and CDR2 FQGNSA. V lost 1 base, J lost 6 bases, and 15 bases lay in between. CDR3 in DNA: TGTGCCAGCAGCTTAGGTGGTCGGGGCATAGATGGCTACACCTTC. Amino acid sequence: CASSLGGRGIDGYTF.

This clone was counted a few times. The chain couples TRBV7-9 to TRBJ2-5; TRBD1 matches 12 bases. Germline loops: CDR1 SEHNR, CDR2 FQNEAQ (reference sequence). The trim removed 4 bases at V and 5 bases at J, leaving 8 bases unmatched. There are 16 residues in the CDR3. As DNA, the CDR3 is TGTGCCAGCAGCTCCGGGACAGGGGGCTTGAGGGAGACCCAGTACTTC. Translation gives CASSSGTGGLRETQYF.

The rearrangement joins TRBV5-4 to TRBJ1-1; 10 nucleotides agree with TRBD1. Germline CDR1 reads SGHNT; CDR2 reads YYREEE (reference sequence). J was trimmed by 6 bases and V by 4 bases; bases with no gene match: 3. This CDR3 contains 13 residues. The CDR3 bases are TGTGCCAGCAGCCTAGGGACAGGGGCTGAAGCTTTCTTT. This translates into CASSLGTGAEAFF.

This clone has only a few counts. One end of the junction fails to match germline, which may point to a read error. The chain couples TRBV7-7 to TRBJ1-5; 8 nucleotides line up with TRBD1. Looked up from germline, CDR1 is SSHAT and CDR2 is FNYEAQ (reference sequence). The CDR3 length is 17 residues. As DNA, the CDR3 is TGTGCTAGCAGCTTAGAACGACAGGGGAGGGACAATCAGCCCCAGCATTTT. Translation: CASSLERQGRDNQPQHF.

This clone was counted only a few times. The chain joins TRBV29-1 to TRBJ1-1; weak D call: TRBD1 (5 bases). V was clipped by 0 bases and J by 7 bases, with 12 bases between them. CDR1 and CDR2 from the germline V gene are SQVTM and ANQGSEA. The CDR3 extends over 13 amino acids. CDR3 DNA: TGCAGCGTTGAAGATCGGGACGGTGGTGAAGCTTTCTTT. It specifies CSVEDRDGGEAFF.

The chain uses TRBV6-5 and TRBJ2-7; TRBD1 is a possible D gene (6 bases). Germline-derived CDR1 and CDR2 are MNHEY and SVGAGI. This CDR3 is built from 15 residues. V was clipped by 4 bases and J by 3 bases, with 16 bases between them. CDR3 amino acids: CASSLVRGPRYEQYF. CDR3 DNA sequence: TGTGCCAGCAGTTTAGTCAGGGGCCCTCGCTACGAGCAGTACTTC.

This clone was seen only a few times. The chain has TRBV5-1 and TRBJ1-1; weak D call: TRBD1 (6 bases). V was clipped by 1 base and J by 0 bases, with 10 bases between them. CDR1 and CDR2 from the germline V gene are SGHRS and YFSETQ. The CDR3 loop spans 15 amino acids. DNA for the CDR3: TGCGCCAGCAGCTTGATGGGGGCGGTGAACACTGAAGCTTTCTTT. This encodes CASSLMGAVNTEAFF.

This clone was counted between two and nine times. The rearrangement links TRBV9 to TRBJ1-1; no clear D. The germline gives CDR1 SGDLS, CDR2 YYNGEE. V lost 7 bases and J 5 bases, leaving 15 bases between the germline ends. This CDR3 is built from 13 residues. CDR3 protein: CASEELRETEAFF. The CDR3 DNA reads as TGTGCCAGCGAAGAATTACGGGAGACTGAAGCTTTCTTT.

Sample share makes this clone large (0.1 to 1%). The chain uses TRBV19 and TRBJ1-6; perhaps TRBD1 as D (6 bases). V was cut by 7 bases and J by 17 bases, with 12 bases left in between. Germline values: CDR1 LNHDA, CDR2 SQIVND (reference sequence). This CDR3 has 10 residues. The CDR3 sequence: CASILRGVHF. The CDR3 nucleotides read TGTGCCAGTATCTTGAGGGGGGTCCACTTT. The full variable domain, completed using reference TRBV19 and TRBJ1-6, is DGGITQSPKYLFRKEGQNVTLSCEQNLNHDAMYWYRQDPGQGLRLIYYSQIVNDFQKGDIAEGYSVSREKKESFPLTVTSAQKNPTAFYLCASILRGVHFGNGTRLTVT.